The sequence of this T cell receptor beta chain was determined in a study of T cell responses to AZD1222 COVID-19 vaccine. Trimming took 0 bases from V and 0 from J, leaving 11 bases between them. The germline gives CDR1 MNHEY, CDR2 SVGEGT. This CDR3 region has 16 residues. Findings and caveats of the study: Sampling that yielded the repertoires occurred only after the peak T cell response. Reports say nearly half of spike-specific TCRs go after unmutated variant regions.

Concerning this clone itself: The antigen remains unidentified.

Sequencing used immunoSEQ multiplex PCR; TCRdb keeps in-frame clones, though not all of them. The sample has more than 120,000 clones; approximately 86% are singletons. This chain links TRBV6-2 or TRBV6-3 with TRBJ1-1; D call uncertain. The TCR originated in an adult who received the MenACWY meningococcal vaccine as a control. The specimen was peripheral blood, collected 28 days after the second dose of the MenACWY control vaccine. CDR3 DNA: TGTGCCAGCAGTTACTCGAGGAGGGCTATGAACACTGAAGCTTTCTTT. Its translation is CASSYSRRAMNTEAFF.